The rows below give T cell receptor beta chains drawn from one sample of a study of T cell repertoires in cytomegalovirus infection. Using its own MiXCR run on the reads, TCRdb lists one record per CDR3 protein. Counted here are fewer than 200,000 distinct CDR3 sequences, around 14% occurring once; the ten biggest clones make up about a quarter. Source material: PBMCs. The source is a human donor in good health (CMV status not recorded). Some clones in this sample may be carry-over from other donors' samples. CDR3s include the opening cysteine and the closing phenylalanine or tryptophan. D genes are given only for firm matches. For some rows the clone size is stated as once, few or many, or as a class when expanded; others skip it.

D gene: TRBD1
V gene: TRBV6-5
J gene: TRBJ1-1
clone size: NA
CDR3 protein: CASSYWGTGFAEAFF
CDR3 DNA: TGTGCCAGCAGTTACTGGGGGACAGGGTTTGCTGAAGCTTTCTTT

D gene: TRBD1
V gene: TRBV29-1
J gene: TRBJ2-5
clone size: once
CDR3 protein: CSASGGPSWETQYF
CDR3 DNA: TGCAGCGCCTCAGGGGGCCCCAGTTGGGAGACCCAGTACTTC

D gene: NA
V gene: TRBV29-1
J gene: TRBJ2-1
clone size: NA
CDR3 protein: CSVEVGNEQFF
CDR3 DNA: TGCAGCGTTGAAGTTGGTAATGAGCAGTTCTTC

D gene: TRBD2
V gene: TRBV29-1
J gene: TRBJ2-1
clone size: few
CDR3 protein: CSVGTSGPSYNEQFF
CDR3 DNA: TGCAGCGTTGGAACTAGCGGTCCTTCCTACAATGAGCAGTTCTTC

D gene: TRBD2
V gene: TRBV19
J gene: TRBJ2-3
clone size: NA
CDR3 protein: CASRSLAGATQYF
CDR3 DNA: TGTGCCAGTAGAAGTCTAGCGGGAGCAACGCAGTATTTT

D gene: NA
V gene: TRBV10-3
J gene: TRBJ1-1
clone size: many
CDR3 protein: CAISESAQRGTEAFF
CDR3 DNA: TGTGCCATCAGTGAGTCTGCCCAACGGGGCACTGAAGCTTTCTTT

D gene: NA
V gene: TRBV7-9
J gene: TRBJ1-5
clone size: many
CDR3 protein: CASSQDGNQPQHF
CDR3 DNA: TGTGCCAGCAGCCAGGACGGCAATCAGCCCCAGCATTTT

D gene: TRBD1
V gene: TRBV7-2
J gene: TRBJ1-5
clone size: many
CDR3 protein: CASSPGTVSNQPQHF
CDR3 DNA: TGTGCCAGCAGCCCCGGGACAGTTAGCAATCAGCCCCAGCATTTT

D gene: NA
V gene: TRBV28
J gene: TRBJ2-1
clone size: NA
CDR3 protein: CASSSSDSYNEQFF
CDR3 DNA: NA

D gene: NA
V gene: TRBV29-1
J gene: TRBJ1-1
clone size: many
CDR3 protein: CSACPGQMNTEAFF
CDR3 DNA: TGCAGCGCTTGTCCAGGACAGATGAACACTGAAGCTTTCTTT

D gene: NA
V gene: TRBV9
J gene: TRBJ1-6
clone size: NA
CDR3 protein: CASSTRDLGDSPLHF
CDR3 DNA: TGTGCCAGCAGCACCCGGGACTTGGGAGATTCACCCCTCCACTTT

D gene: NA
V gene: TRBV29-1
J gene: TRBJ2-1
clone size: NA
CDR3 protein: CSVESRQSRVSYNEQFF
CDR3 DNA: TGCAGCGTTGAATCCCGGCAGTCTAGGGTCTCGTACAATGAGCAGTTCTTC

D gene: NA
V gene: TRBV4-3
J gene: TRBJ2-7
clone size: NA
CDR3 protein: CASSQVQEGGYEQYF
CDR3 DNA: TGCGCCAGCAGCCAAGTCCAGGAGGGAGGCTACGAGCAGTACTTC

D gene: NA
V gene: TRBV12-5
J gene: TRBJ2-1
clone size: many
CDR3 protein: CASGLTGSDEQFF
CDR3 DNA: TGTGCTAGTGGTTTAACCGGGAGTGATGAGCAGTTCTTC

D gene: NA
V gene: TRBV20-1
J gene: TRBJ2-5
clone size: NA
CDR3 protein: CSAWRQETQYF
CDR3 DNA: TGCAGTGCCTGGAGACAAGAGACCCAGTACTTC

D gene: NA
V gene: TRBV2
J gene: TRBJ2-2
clone size: NA
CDR3 protein: CAGRSRAGELFF
CDR3 DNA: TGTGCCGGACGATCGCGGGCCGGGGAGCTGTTTTTT

D gene: NA
V gene: TRBV28
J gene: TRBJ2-7
clone size: NA
CDR3 protein: CASSRMRDHSYEQYF
CDR3 DNA: TGTGCCAGCAGTCGTATGCGGGATCATTCCTACGAGCAGTACTTC

D gene: NA
V gene: TRBV28
J gene: TRBJ1-1
clone size: few
CDR3 protein: CASSFARVTEAFF
CDR3 DNA: TGTGCCAGCAGTTTCGCAAGGGTCACTGAAGCTTTCTTT

D gene: NA
V gene: TRBV7-9
J gene: TRBJ2-7
clone size: NA
CDR3 protein: CASSLGGGAYYEQYF
CDR3 DNA: TGTGCCAGCAGCTTAGGGGGGGGCGCGTACTACGAGCAGTACTTC

D gene: NA
V gene: TRBV12-3/TRBV12-4
J gene: TRBJ2-1
clone size: many
CDR3 protein: CASSLELRTPGYNEQFF
CDR3 DNA: TGTGCCAGCAGTTTAGAGCTGCGGACTCCGGGTTACAATGAGCAGTTCTTC

D gene: NA
V gene: TRBV19
J gene: TRBJ1-1
clone size: few
CDR3 protein: CASSMKGGRTEAFF
CDR3 DNA: TGTGCCAGTAGTATGAAGGGGGGAAGGACTGAAGCTTTCTTT

D gene: TRBD1
V gene: TRBV7-2
J gene: TRBJ1-5
clone size: many
CDR3 protein: CASSLAGTDRRQPQHF
CDR3 DNA: TGTGCCAGCAGCTTAGCCGGGACAGACCGGCGGCAGCCCCAGCATTTT

D gene: NA
V gene: TRBV7-2
J gene: TRBJ2-3
clone size: NA
CDR3 protein: CASLRELAAGTDTQYF
CDR3 DNA: TGTGCCAGCCTCCGCGAGTTAGCGGCCGGCACAGATACGCAGTATTTT

D gene: TRBD1
V gene: TRBV9
J gene: TRBJ1-3
clone size: few
CDR3 protein: CASSGRDRVSGNTIYF
CDR3 DNA: TGTGCCAGCAGCGGCCGGGACAGGGTCTCTGGAAACACCATATATTTT

D gene: NA
V gene: TRBV20-1
J gene: TRBJ2-2
clone size: few
CDR3 protein: CSAWRPGQNTGELFF
CDR3 DNA: TGCAGTGCTTGGAGGCCGGGACAGAACACCGGGGAGCTGTTTTTT

D gene: NA
V gene: TRBV9
J gene: TRBJ2-5
clone size: NA
CDR3 protein: CASSVTGHVQETQYF
CDR3 DNA: TGTGCCAGCAGCGTGACGGGACACGTACAAGAGACCCAGTACTTC

D gene: TRBD2
V gene: TRBV12-3/TRBV12-4
J gene: TRBJ2-2
clone size: many
CDR3 protein: CASRGGRAVTGELFF
CDR3 DNA: TGTGCCAGCAGGGGCGGGAGGGCCGTCACCGGGGAGCTGTTTTTT

D gene: TRBD1
V gene: TRBV28
J gene: TRBJ1-2
clone size: few
CDR3 protein: CASSQDRDYGYTF
CDR3 DNA: TGTGCCAGCAGTCAGGACAGGGACTATGGCTACACCTTC

D gene: NA
V gene: TRBV7-2
J gene: TRBJ2-2
clone size: many
CDR3 protein: CASSLTGQTGELFF
CDR3 DNA: TGTGCCAGCAGCTTGACGGGCCAAACCGGGGAGCTGTTTTTT

D gene: NA
V gene: TRBV3-1
J gene: TRBJ2-2
clone size: NA
CDR3 protein: CASSQVGAGELFF
CDR3 DNA: TGTGCCAGCAGCCAAGTGGGGGCCGGGGAGCTGTTTTTT

D gene: TRBD2
V gene: TRBV5-1
J gene: TRBJ2-7
clone size: NA
CDR3 protein: CASSSGEAVSYEQYF
CDR3 DNA: TGCGCCAGCAGCAGCGGGGAAGCGGTCTCCTACGAGCAGTACTTC

D gene: TRBD1
V gene: TRBV18
J gene: TRBJ2-7
clone size: NA
CDR3 protein: CASSAAGTGSSYEQYF
CDR3 DNA: TGTGCCAGCTCAGCGGCCGGGACAGGCAGCTCCTACGAGCAGTACTTC

D gene: NA
V gene: TRBV2
J gene: TRBJ1-1
clone size: NA
CDR3 protein: CASKTNTEAFF
CDR3 DNA: TGTGCCAGCAAGACGAACACTGAAGCTTTCTTT

D gene: NA
V gene: TRBV7-9
J gene: TRBJ1-5
clone size: many
CDR3 protein: CASSERFNQPQHF
CDR3 DNA: TGTGCCAGCAGCGAAAGGTTCAATCAGCCCCAGCATTTT

D gene: NA
V gene: TRBV28
J gene: TRBJ2-1
clone size: once
CDR3 protein: CASSRWKVGNEQFF
CDR3 DNA: TGTGCCAGCAGTCGCTGGAAGGTCGGAAATGAGCAGTTCTTC

D gene: NA
V gene: TRBV27
J gene: TRBJ1-1
clone size: NA
CDR3 protein: CASSWGYRTEAFF
CDR3 DNA: TGTGCCAGCAGCTGGGGTTATAGAACTGAAGCTTTCTTT

D gene: NA
V gene: TRBV7-2
J gene: TRBJ1-4
clone size: many
CDR3 protein: CASSLGQGWNEKLFF
CDR3 DNA: TGTGCCAGCAGCTTAGGGCAGGGATGGAATGAAAAACTGTTTTTT